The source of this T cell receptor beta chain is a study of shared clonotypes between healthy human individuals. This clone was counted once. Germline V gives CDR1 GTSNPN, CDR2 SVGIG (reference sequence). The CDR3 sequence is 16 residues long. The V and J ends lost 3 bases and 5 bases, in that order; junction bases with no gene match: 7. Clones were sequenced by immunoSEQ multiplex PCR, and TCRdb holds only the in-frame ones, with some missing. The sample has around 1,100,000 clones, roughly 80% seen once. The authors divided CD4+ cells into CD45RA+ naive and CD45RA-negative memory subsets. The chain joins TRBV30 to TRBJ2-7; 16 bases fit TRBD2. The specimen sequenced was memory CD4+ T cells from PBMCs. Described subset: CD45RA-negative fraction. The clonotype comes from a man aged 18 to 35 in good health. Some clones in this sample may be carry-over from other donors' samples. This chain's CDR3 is CAWSPGTSGRAHEQYF. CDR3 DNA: TGTGCCTGGAGCCCCGGGACTAGCGGGAGGGCCCACGAGCAGTACTTC.